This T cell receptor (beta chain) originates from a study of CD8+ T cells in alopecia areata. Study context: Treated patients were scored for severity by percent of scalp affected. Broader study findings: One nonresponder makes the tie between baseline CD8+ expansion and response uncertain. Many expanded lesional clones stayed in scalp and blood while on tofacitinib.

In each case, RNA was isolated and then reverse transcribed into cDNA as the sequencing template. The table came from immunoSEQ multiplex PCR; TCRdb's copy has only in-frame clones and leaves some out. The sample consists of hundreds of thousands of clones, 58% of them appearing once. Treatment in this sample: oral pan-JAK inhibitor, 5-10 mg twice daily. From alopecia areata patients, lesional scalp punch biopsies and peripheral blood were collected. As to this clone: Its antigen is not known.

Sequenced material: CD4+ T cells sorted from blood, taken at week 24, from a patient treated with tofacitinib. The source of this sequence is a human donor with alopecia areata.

The CDR3 loop reads CASSQDRGSPLHF. CDR3 nucleotide sequence: TGTGCCAGCAGCCAAGATCGTGGTTCACCCCTCCACTTT. The gene calls are TRBV4-2 and TRBJ1-6; D unresolved. CDR1 is LGHNA and CDR2 is YNFKEQ in the germline V gene. With 0 bases removed from V and 9 bases from J, the gap between germline ends came to 6 bases. The CDR3 has 13 amino acids.